This record concerns one TCR beta chain sequence. The antigen remains undetermined. Together with a sample-barcoded 5' primer, a J-beta primer mix was included in a second PCR lasting about 7 to 11 cycles. Template switching added a 12-random-nucleotide identifier to every cDNA molecule. MiXCR was run by TCRdb on the 5' RACE reads, yielding one entry per CDR3 protein. The sample has some 1.8 million distinct CDR3 sequences, 39% seen once. The data derive from a study of blood T cells in healthy people across ages. The germline V gene encodes CDR1 MGHRA and CDR2 YSYEKL. The V and J ends lost 0 bases and 3 bases respectively, with 9 bases between them. The CDR3 covers 14 residues. Whole-study results and caveats: Older individuals had lower TCR beta diversity per million T cells (the decline was roughly linear). Correlation between TCR beta diversity and naive T cell percentage was strong.

This receptor was obtained from a human donor in good health. The sample was blood. The V and J genes are TRBV4-1 and TRBJ2-7, with D hard to call. The CDR3 bases are TGCGCCAGCAGCCAAGATCCCCTAGACTACGAGCAGTACTTC. It encodes CASSQDPLDYEQYF.